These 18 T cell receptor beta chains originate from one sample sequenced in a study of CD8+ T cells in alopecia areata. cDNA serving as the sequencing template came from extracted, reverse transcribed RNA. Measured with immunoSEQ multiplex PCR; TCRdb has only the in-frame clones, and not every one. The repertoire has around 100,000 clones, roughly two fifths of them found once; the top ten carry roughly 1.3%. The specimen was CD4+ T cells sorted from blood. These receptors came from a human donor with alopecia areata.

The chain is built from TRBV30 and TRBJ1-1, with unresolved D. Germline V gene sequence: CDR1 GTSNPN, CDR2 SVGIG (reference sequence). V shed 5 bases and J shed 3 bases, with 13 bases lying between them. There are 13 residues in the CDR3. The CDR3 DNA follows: TGTGCCTGGGGAACTAATAGGGACACTGAAGCTTTCTTT. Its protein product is CAWGTNRDTEAFF.

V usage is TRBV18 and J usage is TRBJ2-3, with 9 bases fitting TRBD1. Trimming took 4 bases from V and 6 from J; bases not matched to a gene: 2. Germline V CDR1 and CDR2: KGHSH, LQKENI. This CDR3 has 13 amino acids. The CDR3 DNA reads TGTGCCAGCTCACGGGGACAGGGCGATACGCAGTATTTT. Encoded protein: CASSRGQGDTQYF.

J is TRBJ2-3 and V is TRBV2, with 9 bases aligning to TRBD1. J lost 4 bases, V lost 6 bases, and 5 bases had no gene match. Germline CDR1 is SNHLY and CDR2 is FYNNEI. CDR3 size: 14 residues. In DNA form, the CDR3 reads TGTGCCAGCAGGGCAGACAGGGGGGCAGATACGCAGTATTTT. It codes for CASRADRGADTQYF.

CDR3 DNA: TGTGCCAGCAGCGTTGCTGACGATACGCAGTATTTT. Translating gives CASSVADDTQYF. The chain uses TRBV9 and TRBJ2-3; no firm D call. V gave up 2 bases and J gave up 6 bases, with 7 bases separating them. In germline, CDR1 is SGDLS, CDR2 YYNGEE. This CDR3 contains 12 residues.

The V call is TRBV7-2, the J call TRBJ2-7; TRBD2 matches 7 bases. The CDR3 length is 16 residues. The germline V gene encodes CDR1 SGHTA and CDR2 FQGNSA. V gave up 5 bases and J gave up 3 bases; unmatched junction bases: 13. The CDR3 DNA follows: TGTGCCAGCAGCCCATTACCCGGAGGACTAGACTACGAGCAGTACTTC. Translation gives CASSPLPGGLDYEQYF. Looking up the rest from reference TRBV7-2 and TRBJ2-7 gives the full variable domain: GAGVSQSPSNKVTEKGKDVELRCDPISGHTALYWYRQSLGQGLEFLIYFQGNSAPDKSGLPSDRFSAERTGGSVSTLTIQRTQQEDSAVYLCASSPLPGGLDYEQYFGPGTRLTVT.

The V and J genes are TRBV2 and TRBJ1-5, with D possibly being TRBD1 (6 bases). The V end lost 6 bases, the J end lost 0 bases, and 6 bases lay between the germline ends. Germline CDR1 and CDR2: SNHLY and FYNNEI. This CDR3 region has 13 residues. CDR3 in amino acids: CASSRGSNQPQHF. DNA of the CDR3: TGTGCCAGCAGCAGGGGTAGCAATCAGCCCCAGCATTTT.

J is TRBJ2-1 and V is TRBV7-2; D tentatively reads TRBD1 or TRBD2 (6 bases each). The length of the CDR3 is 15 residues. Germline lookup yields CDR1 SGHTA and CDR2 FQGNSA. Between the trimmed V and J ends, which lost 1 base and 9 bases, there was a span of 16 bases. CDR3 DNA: TGTGCCAGCAGCTTAGTAGAGGGGGGCGGTGGTGAGCAGTTCTTC. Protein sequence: CASSLVEGGGGEQFF.

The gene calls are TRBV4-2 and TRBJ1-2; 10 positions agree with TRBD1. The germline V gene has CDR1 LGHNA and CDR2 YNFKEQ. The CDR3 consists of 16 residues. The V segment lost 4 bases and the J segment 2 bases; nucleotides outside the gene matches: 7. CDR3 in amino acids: CASSLGDRGGNYGYTF. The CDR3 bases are TGTGCCAGCAGCCTGGGGGACAGGGGAGGGAACTATGGCTACACCTTC.

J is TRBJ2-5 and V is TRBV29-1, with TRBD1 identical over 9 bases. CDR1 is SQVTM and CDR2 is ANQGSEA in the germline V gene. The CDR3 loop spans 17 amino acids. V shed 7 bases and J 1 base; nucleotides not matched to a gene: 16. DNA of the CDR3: TGCAGCGGCACAAAGGGCGGGACAGGGAAATTCCAAGAGACCCAGTACTTC. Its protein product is CSGTKGGTGKFQETQYF.

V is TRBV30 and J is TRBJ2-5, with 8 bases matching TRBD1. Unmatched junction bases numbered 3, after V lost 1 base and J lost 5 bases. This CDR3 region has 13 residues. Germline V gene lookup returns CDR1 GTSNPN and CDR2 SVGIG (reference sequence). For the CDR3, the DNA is TGTGCCTGGAGTGCAGGGGGCGCGGAGACCCAGTACTTC. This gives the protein CAWSAGGAETQYF.

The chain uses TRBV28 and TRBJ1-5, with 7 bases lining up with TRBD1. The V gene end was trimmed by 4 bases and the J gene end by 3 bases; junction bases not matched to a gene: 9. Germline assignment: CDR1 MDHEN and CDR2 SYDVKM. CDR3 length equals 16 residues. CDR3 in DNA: TGTGCCAGCAGTTGGACCACAGGGGTCAACAATCAGCCCCAGCATTTT. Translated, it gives CASSWTTGVNNQPQHF. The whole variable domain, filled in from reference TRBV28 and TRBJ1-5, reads DVKVTQSSRYLVKRTGEKVFLECVQDMDHENMFWYRQDPGLGLRLIYFSYDVKMKEKGDIPEGYSVSREKKERFSLILESASTNQTSMYLCASSWTTGVNNQPQHFGDGTRLSIL.

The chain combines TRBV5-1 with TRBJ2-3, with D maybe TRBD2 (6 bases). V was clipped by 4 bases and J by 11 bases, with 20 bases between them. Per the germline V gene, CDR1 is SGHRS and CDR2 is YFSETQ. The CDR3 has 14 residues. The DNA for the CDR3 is TGCGCCAGCAGCATGGACTACCCTCGTGGGCAGCAGTATTTT. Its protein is CASSMDYPRGQQYF.

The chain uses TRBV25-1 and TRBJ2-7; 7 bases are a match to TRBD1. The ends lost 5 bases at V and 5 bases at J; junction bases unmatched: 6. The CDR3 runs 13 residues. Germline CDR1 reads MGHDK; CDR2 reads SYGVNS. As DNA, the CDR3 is TGTGCCAGCAGTAGACAGGGATTCAACGAGCAGTACTTC. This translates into CASSRQGFNEQYF.

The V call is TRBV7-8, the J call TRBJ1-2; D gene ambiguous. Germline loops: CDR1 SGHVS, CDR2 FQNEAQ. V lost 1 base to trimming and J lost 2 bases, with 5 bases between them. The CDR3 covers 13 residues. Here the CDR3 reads CASSLVLNYGYTF. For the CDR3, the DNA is TGTGCCAGCAGCTTAGTACTGAACTATGGCTACACCTTC.

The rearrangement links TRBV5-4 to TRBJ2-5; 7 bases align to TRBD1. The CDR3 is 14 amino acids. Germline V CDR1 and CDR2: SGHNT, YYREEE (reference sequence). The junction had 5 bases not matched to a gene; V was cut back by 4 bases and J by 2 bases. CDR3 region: CASSGGQIQETQYF. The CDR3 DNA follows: TGTGCCAGCAGCGGGGGACAGATACAAGAGACCCAGTACTTC.

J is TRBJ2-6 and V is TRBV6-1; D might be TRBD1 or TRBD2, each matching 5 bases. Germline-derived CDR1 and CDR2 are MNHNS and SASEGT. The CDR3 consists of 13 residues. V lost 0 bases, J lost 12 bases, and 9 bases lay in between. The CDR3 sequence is CASSEAGTPVLTF. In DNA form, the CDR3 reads TGTGCCAGCAGTGAAGCCGGGACCCCCGTCCTGACTTTC.

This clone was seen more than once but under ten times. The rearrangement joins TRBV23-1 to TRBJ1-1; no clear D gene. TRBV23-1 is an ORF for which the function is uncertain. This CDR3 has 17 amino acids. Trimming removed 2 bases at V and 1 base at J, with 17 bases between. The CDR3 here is CASSQILDYFQNTEAFF. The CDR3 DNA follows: TGCGCCAGCAGTCAAATCCTCGATTATTTCCAGAACACTGAAGCTTTCTTT.

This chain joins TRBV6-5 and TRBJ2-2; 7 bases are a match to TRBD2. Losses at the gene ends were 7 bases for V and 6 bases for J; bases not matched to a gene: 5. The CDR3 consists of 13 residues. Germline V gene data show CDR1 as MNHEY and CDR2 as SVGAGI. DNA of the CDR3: TGTGCCAGCAACTATCGGGGGGCCGGGGAGCTGTTTTTT. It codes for CASNYRGAGELFF.